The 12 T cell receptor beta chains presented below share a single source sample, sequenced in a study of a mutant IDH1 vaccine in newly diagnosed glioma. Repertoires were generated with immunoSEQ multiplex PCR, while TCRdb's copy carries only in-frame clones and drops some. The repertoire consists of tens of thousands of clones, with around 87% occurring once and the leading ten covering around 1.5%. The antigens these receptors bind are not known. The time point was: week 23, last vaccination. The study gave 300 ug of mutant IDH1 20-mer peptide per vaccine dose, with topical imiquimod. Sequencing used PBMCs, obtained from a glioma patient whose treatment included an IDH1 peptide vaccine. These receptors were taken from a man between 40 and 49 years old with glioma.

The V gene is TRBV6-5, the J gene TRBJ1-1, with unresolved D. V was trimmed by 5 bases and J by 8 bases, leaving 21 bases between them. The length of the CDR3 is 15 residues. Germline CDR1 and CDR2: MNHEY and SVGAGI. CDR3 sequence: CASSPTNPGLTEAFF. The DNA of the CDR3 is TGTGCCAGCAGTCCAACTAACCCTGGCCTCACCGAAGCTTTCTTT.

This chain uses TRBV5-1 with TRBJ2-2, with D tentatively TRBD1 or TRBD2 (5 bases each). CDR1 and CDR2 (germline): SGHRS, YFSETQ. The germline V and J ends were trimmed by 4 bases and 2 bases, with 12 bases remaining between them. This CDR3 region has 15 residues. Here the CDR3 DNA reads TGCGCCAGCAGCGTCACAGGAGGCAACACCGGGGAGCTGTTTTTT. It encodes CASSVTGGNTGELFF.

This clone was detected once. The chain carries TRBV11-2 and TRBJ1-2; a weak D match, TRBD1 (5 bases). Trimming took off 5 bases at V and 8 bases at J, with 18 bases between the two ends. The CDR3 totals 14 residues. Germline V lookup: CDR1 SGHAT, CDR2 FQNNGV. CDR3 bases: TGTGCCAGCAGCCCAGGACAAGACTTATGGGGCTACACCTTC. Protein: CASSPGQDLWGYTF. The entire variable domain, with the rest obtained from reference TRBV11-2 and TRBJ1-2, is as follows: EAGVAQSPRYKIIEKRQSVAFWCNPISGHATLYWYQQILGQGPKLLIQFQNNGVVDDSQLPKDRFSAERLKGVDSTLKIQPAKLEDSAVYLCASSPGQDLWGYTFGSGTRLTVV.

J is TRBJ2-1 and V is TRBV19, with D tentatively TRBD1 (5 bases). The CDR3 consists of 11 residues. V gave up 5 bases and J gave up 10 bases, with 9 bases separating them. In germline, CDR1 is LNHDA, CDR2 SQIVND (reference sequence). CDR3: CASSWWGEQFF. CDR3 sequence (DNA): TGTGCCAGTAGTTGGTGGGGCGAGCAGTTCTTC.

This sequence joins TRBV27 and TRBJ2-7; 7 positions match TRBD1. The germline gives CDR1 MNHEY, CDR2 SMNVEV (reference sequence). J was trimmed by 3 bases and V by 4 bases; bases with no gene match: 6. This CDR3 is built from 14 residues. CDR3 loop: CASSYGDSFYEQYF. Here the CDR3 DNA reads TGTGCCAGCAGTTACGGGGACAGCTTCTACGAGCAGTACTTC.

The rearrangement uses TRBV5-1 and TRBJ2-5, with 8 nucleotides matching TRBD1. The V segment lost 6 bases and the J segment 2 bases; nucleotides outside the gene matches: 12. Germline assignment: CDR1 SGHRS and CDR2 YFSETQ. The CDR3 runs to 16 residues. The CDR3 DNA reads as TGCGCCAGCACCCAATACGGACAGGGCCCGCAAGAGACCCAGTACTTC. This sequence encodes CASTQYGQGPQETQYF.

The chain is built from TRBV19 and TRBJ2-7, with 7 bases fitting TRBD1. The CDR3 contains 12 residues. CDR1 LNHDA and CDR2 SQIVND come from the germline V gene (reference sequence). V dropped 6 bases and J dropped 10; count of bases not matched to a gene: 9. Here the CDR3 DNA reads TGTGCCAGTAGGGGACAGCTAGGGGCCCAGTACTTC. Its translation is CASRGQLGAQYF.

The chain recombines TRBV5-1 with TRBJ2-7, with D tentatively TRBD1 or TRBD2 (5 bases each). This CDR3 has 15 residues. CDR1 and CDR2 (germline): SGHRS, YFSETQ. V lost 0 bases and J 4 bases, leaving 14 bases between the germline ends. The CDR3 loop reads CASSLEPGPLYEQYF. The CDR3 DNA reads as TGCGCCAGCAGCTTGGAGCCGGGACCCTTATACGAGCAGTACTTC. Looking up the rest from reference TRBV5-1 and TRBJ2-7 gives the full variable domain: KAGVTQTPRYLIKTRGQQVTLSCSPISGHRSVSWYQQTPGQGLQFLFEYFSETQRNKGNFPGRFSGRQFSNSRSEMNVSTLELGDSALYLCASSLEPGPLYEQYFGPGTRLTVT.

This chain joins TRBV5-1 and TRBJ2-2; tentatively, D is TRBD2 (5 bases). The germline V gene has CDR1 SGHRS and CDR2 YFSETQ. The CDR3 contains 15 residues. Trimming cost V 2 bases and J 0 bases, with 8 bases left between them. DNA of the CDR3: TGCGCCAGCAGCTTACCACTAGCGAACACCGGGGAGCTGTTTTTT. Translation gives CASSLPLANTGELFF.

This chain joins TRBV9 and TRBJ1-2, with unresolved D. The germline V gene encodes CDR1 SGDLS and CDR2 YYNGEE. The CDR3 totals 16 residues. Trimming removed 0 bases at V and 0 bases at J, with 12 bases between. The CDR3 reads CASSVGGETSNYGYTF. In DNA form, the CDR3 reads TGTGCCAGCAGCGTAGGGGGAGAGACCTCTAACTATGGCTACACCTTC.

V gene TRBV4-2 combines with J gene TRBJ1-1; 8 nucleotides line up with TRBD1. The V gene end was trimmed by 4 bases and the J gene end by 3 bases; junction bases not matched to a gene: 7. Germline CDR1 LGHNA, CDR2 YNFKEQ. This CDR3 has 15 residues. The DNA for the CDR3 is TGTGCCAGCAGCCCAGGACAGGGCGGGGACACTGAAGCTTTCTTT. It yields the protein CASSPGQGGDTEAFF.

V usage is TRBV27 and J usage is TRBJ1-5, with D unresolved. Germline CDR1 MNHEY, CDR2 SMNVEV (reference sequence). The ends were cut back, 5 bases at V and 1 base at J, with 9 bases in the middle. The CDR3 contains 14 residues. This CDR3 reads CASSPRSSNQPQHF. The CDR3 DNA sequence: TGTGCCAGCAGTCCCCGCTCGAGCAATCAGCCCCAGCATTTT.